Listed below are T cell receptor beta chains from one sample, sequenced in a study of control samples from healthy donors and cancer patients. Measured with immunoSEQ multiplex PCR; TCRdb has only the in-frame clones, and not every one. The table has roughly 90,000 clones, less than 90% seen once; the top ten hold roughly a tenth. Specimen: PBMCs. These receptor sequences come from a woman aged 50 to 65 with colorectal cancer. CDR3s include the opening cysteine and the closing phenylalanine or tryptophan. Fields, in order: clone size, V gene, J gene, D gene, CDR3 DNA, CDR3 protein. The D gene is left open where the match is weak. Clone size is stated in some rows and not others, as once, few, many or a class when expanded.

clone size: -
V gene: TRBV13
J gene: TRBJ1-1
D gene: -
CDR3 DNA: TGTGCCAGCAGCTTTCAGCCCAACACTGAAGCTTTCTTT
CDR3 protein: CASSFQPNTEAFF

clone size: -
V gene: TRBV7-9
J gene: TRBJ1-2
D gene: TRBD1
CDR3 DNA: TGTGCCAGCAGCCGCCTTTTGGACAGGGTATCAAATTTCGGTGGCTACACCTTC
CDR3 protein: CASSRLLDRVSNFGGYTF

clone size: few
V gene: TRBV5-1
J gene: TRBJ2-5
D gene: -
CDR3 DNA: TGCGCCAGCGGGGGGGGCGGAAACCAAGAGACCCAGTACTTC
CDR3 protein: CASGGGGNQETQYF

clone size: -
V gene: TRBV12-2
J gene: TRBJ1-5
D gene: -
CDR3 DNA: TGTGCAAGTCGCGGACCCCTTCGTAGCAATCAGCCCCAGCATTTT
CDR3 protein: CASRGPLRSNQPQHF

clone size: -
V gene: TRBV19
J gene: TRBJ1-6
D gene: -
CDR3 DNA: TGTGCCAGTCAAAGTATAGAGGGCAGGGTAGGATCACCCCTCCACTTT
CDR3 protein: CASQSIEGRVGSPLHF

clone size: -
V gene: TRBV5-1
J gene: TRBJ2-5
D gene: -
CDR3 DNA: TGCGCCAGCAGCTTAGGCGAGGGCGAAGAGACCCAGTACTTC
CDR3 protein: CASSLGEGEETQYF

clone size: once
V gene: TRBV3-1/TRBV3-2
J gene: TRBJ2-1
D gene: -
CDR3 DNA: TGTGCCAGCAGCCAAGGTGGTGGAGGGCACCAGTTCTTC
CDR3 protein: CASSQGGGGHQFF

clone size: -
V gene: TRBV23-1
J gene: TRBJ1-5
D gene: TRBD1
CDR3 DNA: TGCGCCAGCAGTGGGGACAGGGGGACCAATCAACCCCAGCATTTT
CDR3 protein: CASSGDRGTNQPQHF

clone size: -
V gene: TRBV6-6
J gene: TRBJ1-5
D gene: -
CDR3 DNA: TGTGCCAGCAGAATAAACAGGGACGGCCAGCCCCAGCATTTT
CDR3 protein: CASRINRDGQPQHF

clone size: -
V gene: TRBV6-5
J gene: TRBJ1-1
D gene: -
CDR3 DNA: TGTGCCAGCAGTTATTCAGGGGCGATGGACACTGAAGCTTTCTTT
CDR3 protein: CASSYSGAMDTEAFF

clone size: -
V gene: TRBV5-1
J gene: TRBJ1-2
D gene: -
CDR3 DNA: TGCGCCAGCAGCTTGGGACAGACGTCCTATGGCTACACCTTC
CDR3 protein: CASSLGQTSYGYTF

clone size: -
V gene: TRBV18
J gene: TRBJ1-2
D gene: TRBD1
CDR3 DNA: TGTGCCAGCTCAGACAGGGGCGACTATGGCTACACCTTC
CDR3 protein: CASSDRGDYGYTF

clone size: -
V gene: TRBV9
J gene: TRBJ2-1
D gene: -
CDR3 DNA: TGTGCCAGCAGCGGCGGGGCTTACAATGAGCAGTTCTTC
CDR3 protein: CASSGGAYNEQFF

clone size: -
V gene: TRBV5-1
J gene: TRBJ1-4
D gene: TRBD1
CDR3 DNA: TGCGCCAGCAGCCTGCAGGGGGCAGGTAATGAAAAACTGTTTTTT
CDR3 protein: CASSLQGAGNEKLFF

clone size: -
V gene: TRBV7-9
J gene: TRBJ1-1
D gene: TRBD1
CDR3 DNA: TGTGCCAGCAGCGCGGGACAGGTGGATTTCTTT
CDR3 protein: CASSAGQVDFF

clone size: -
V gene: TRBV13
J gene: TRBJ1-1
D gene: TRBD1
CDR3 DNA: TGTGCCAGCAGTCATAATACCGGGACAGGGCACACTGAAGCTTTCTTT
CDR3 protein: CASSHNTGTGHTEAFF

clone size: -
V gene: TRBV28
J gene: TRBJ1-2
D gene: TRBD1
CDR3 DNA: TGTGCCAGCAGTCTTCGGACAGGCCACTATGGCTACACCTTC
CDR3 protein: CASSLRTGHYGYTF

clone size: -
V gene: TRBV7-2
J gene: TRBJ1-2
D gene: -
CDR3 DNA: TGTGCCAGCAGCCCCCGGGCGATCCATGGCTACACCTTC
CDR3 protein: CASSPRAIHGYTF

clone size: -
V gene: TRBV5-1
J gene: TRBJ1-2
D gene: TRBD1
CDR3 DNA: TGCGCCAGCAGCTTGGGACAGGGTGCTTATGGCTACACCTTC
CDR3 protein: CASSLGQGAYGYTF

clone size: -
V gene: TRBV7-2
J gene: TRBJ2-1
D gene: -
CDR3 DNA: TGTGCCAGCAGCACTAACAGGGCCGATGAGCAGTTCTTC
CDR3 protein: CASSTNRADEQFF

clone size: -
V gene: TRBV19
J gene: TRBJ1-2
D gene: -
CDR3 DNA: TGTGCCAGTAGTCCAAACGACATTTATGGCTACACCTTC
CDR3 protein: CASSPNDIYGYTF

clone size: -
V gene: TRBV3-1/TRBV3-2
J gene: TRBJ1-6
D gene: -
CDR3 DNA: TGTGCCAGCAGCCAAGGGAAAGAGACTTCACCCCTCCACTTT
CDR3 protein: CASSQGKETSPLHF

clone size: -
V gene: TRBV9
J gene: TRBJ2-2
D gene: -
CDR3 DNA: TGTGCCAGCAGCCTTGAAGGAGGAAACACCGGGGAGCTGTTTTTT
CDR3 protein: CASSLEGGNTGELFF

clone size: -
V gene: TRBV25-1
J gene: TRBJ1-6
D gene: -
CDR3 DNA: TGTGCCAGCAGTGAAGAACGATGGAGGGGTAATTCACCCCTCCACTTT
CDR3 protein: CASSEERWRGNSPLHF

clone size: -
V gene: TRBV5-1
J gene: TRBJ2-2
D gene: -
CDR3 DNA: TGCGCCAGCAGGTCTCGGTCAAAGTCCGGGGAGCTGTTTTTT
CDR3 protein: CASRSRSKSGELFF

clone size: -
V gene: TRBV27
J gene: TRBJ2-5
D gene: -
CDR3 DNA: TGTGCCAGCAGCCCTTTAGGGGTGTTACAGACCCAGTACTTC
CDR3 protein: CASSPLGVLQTQYF

clone size: once
V gene: TRBV5-7
J gene: TRBJ2-4
D gene: TRBD1
CDR3 DNA: TGTGCCAGCAGCGTAGATAGGGGGCCGAGGGCCAAAAACATTCAGTACTTC
CDR3 protein: CASSVDRGPRAKNIQYF

clone size: -
V gene: TRBV19
J gene: TRBJ2-3
D gene: TRBD1
CDR3 DNA: TGTGCCAGTAGTATTCTATTCCAGGGGGCCTTTTCGAATACGCAGTATTTT
CDR3 protein: CASSILFQGAFSNTQYF

clone size: -
V gene: TRBV6-4
J gene: TRBJ1-6
D gene: -
CDR3 DNA: TGTGCCAGCAGTCCAACCACCGACAGGACTTCACCCCTCCACTTT
CDR3 protein: CASSPTTDRTSPLHF

clone size: -
V gene: TRBV5-6
J gene: TRBJ2-1
D gene: TRBD1
CDR3 DNA: TGTGCCAGTGTCCGGGACAGGCTCGAAAATGAGCAGTTCTTC
CDR3 protein: CASVRDRLENEQFF

clone size: -
V gene: TRBV19
J gene: TRBJ2-1
D gene: TRBD2
CDR3 DNA: TGTGCCAGTAGTACCATTAGCGGGGGGGTTGGATCGGCGAATGAGCAGTTCTTC
CDR3 protein: CASSTISGGVGSANEQFF

clone size: -
V gene: TRBV6-5
J gene: TRBJ2-1
D gene: -
CDR3 DNA: TGTGCCATCACGACCTACAATGAGCAGTTCTTC
CDR3 protein: CAITTYNEQFF

clone size: -
V gene: TRBV30
J gene: TRBJ1-1
D gene: TRBD1
CDR3 DNA: TGTGCCTGGAGTCAGGACAGGGAGACTGAAGCTTTCTTT
CDR3 protein: CAWSQDRETEAFF

clone size: -
V gene: TRBV7-9
J gene: TRBJ2-5
D gene: TRBD2
CDR3 DNA: TGTGCCAGCAGCTTAGGACTAGCGTTTACGGAGACCCAGTACTTC
CDR3 protein: CASSLGLAFTETQYF

clone size: -
V gene: TRBV27
J gene: TRBJ1-2
D gene: -
CDR3 DNA: TGTGCCAGCAGTTTTAAAGGGGGTTATGGCTACACCTTC
CDR3 protein: CASSFKGGYGYTF

clone size: -
V gene: TRBV7-2
J gene: TRBJ1-6
D gene: TRBD1
CDR3 DNA: TGTGCCAGCAGCTTAGGCGACAGGGAGTTTTCACCCCTCCACTTT
CDR3 protein: CASSLGDREFSPLHF

clone size: once
V gene: TRBV19
J gene: TRBJ1-2
D gene: -
CDR3 DNA: TGTGCCACCTCGTTTCCTGGCGAGGGCCTTAACTATGGCTACACCTTC
CDR3 protein: CATSFPGEGLNYGYTF

clone size: once
V gene: TRBV24-1
J gene: TRBJ1-2
D gene: TRBD1
CDR3 DNA: TGTGCCACCAGTGATCCGGACAGGGGGGATGGCTACACCTTC
CDR3 protein: CATSDPDRGDGYTF

clone size: -
V gene: TRBV30
J gene: TRBJ2-1
D gene: TRBD1
CDR3 DNA: TGTGCCTGGAGTGGACAGGGGGTAAATGAGCAGTTCTTC
CDR3 protein: CAWSGQGVNEQFF

clone size: -
V gene: TRBV7-2
J gene: TRBJ2-1
D gene: TRBD2
CDR3 DNA: TGTGCCAGCAGCTCGGAGGGAGCGGGGTGGTCCCATGAGCAGTTCTTC
CDR3 protein: CASSSEGAGWSHEQFF